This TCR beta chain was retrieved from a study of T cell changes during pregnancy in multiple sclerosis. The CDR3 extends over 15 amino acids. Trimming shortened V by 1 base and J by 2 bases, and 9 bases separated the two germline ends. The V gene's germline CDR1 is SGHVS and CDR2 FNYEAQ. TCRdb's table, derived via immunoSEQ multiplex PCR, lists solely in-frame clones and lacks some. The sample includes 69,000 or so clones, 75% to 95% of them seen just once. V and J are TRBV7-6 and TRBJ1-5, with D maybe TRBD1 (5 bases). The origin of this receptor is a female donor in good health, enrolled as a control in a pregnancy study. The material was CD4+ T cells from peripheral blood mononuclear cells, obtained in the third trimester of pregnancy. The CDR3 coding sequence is TGTGCCAGCAGCTTAGAGGGGCACCGCAATCAGCCCCAGCATTTT. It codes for CASSLEGHRNQPQHF.